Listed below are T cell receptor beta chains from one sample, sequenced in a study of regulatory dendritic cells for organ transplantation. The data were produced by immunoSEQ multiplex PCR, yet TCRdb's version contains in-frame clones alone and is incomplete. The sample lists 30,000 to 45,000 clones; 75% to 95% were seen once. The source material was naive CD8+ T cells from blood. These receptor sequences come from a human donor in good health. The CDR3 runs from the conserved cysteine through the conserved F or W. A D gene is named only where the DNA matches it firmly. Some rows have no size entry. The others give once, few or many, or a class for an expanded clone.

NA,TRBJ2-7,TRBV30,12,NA,CAWSLSSYEQYF,TGTGCCTGGAGTTTGAGCTCCTACGAGCAGTACTTC
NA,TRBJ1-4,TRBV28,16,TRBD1,CASSPGTGATNEKLFF,TGTGCCAGCAGTCCTGGGACAGGCGCAACTAATGAAAAACTGTTTTTT
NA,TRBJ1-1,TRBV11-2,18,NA,CASSLDLNPRGPHTEAFF,TGTGCCAGCAGCTTAGATCTAAACCCCAGGGGACCGCACACTGAAGCTTTCTTT
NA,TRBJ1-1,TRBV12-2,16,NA,CASRFVGGFQFLKAFF,TGTGCAAGTCGCTTCGTCGGAGGGTTTCAGTTTTTGAAAGCTTTCTTT
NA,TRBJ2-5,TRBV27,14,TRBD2,CASSYRTSGETQYF,TGTGCCAGCAGTTACAGGACTAGCGGAGAGACCCAGTACTTC
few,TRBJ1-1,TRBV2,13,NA,CASSVRFNTEAFF,TGTGCCAGCAGTGTTAGGTTTAACACTGAAGCTTTCTTT
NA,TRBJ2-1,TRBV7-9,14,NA,CASSSSAHYNEQFF,TGTGCCAGCAGCTCCTCGGCGCATTACAATGAGCAGTTCTTC
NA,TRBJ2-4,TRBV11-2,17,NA,CASSLTGQLSTKNIQYF,TGTGCCAGCAGCTTAACAGGACAGCTGTCAACCAAAAACATTCAGTACTTC
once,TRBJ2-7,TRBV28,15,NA,CASSLFTLTEYEQYF,TGTGCCAGCAGTTTATTCACCTTGACTGAGTACGAGCAGTACTTC
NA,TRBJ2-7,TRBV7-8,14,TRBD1,CASSQDRGAREQYF,TGTGCCAGCAGCCAGGACAGGGGGGCTCGCGAGCAGTACTTC
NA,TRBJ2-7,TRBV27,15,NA,CASSPRGRGSYEQYF,TGTGCCAGCAGTCCCCGTGGGCGGGGATCCTACGAGCAGTACTTC
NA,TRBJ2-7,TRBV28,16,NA,CASSILGNSLSYEQYF,NA
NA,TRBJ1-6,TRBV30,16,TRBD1,CAWSQIQGTWNSPLHF,TGTGCCTGGAGCCAAATACAGGGGACGTGGAATTCACCCCTCCACTTT
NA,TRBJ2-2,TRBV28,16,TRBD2,CASSLFRTSYSGELFF,TGTGCCAGCAGTTTATTCCGGACTAGCTACTCCGGGGAGCTGTTTTTT
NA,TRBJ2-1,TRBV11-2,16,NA,CASSLLDRYTKGEQFF,TGTGCCAGCAGCCTATTAGACAGGTATACCAAAGGTGAGCAGTTCTTC
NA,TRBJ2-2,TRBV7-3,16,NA,CASSPRGPSNTGELFF,TGTGCCAGCAGCCCTCGGGGTCCCTCGAACACCGGGGAGCTGTTTTTT
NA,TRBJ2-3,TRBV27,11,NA,CASSNTDTQYF,TGTGCCAGCAGTAACACAGATACGCAGTATTTT
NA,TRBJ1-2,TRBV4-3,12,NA,CASSQETGGYTF,TGCGCCAGCAGCCAAGAGACAGGAGGCTACACCTTC
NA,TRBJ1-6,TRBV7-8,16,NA,CASSLAPSSYNSPLHF,TGTGCCAGCAGCTTAGCCCCGAGCTCCTATAATTCACCCCTCCACTTT
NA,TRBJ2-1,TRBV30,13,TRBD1,CAWSGDRGHEQFF,TGTGCCTGGAGCGGGGACAGGGGCCATGAGCAGTTCTTC
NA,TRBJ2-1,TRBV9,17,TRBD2,CASSVFSSGIPYNEQFF,TGTGCCAGCAGCGTATTTTCTAGCGGGATTCCCTACAATGAGCAGTTCTTC
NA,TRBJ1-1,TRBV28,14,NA,CASSPFIRNTEAFF,TGTGCCAGCAGCCCGTTCATAAGAAACACTGAAGCTTTCTTT
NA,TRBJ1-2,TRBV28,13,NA,CASSTTGFYGYTF,TGTGCCAGCAGTACCACAGGGTTCTATGGCTACACCTTC
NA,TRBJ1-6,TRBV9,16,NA,CASSARTGGYNSPLHF,TGTGCCAGCAGCGCACGAACGGGGGGCTATAATTCACCCCTCCACTTT
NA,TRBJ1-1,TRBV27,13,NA,CASSLGQNTEAFF,TGTGCCAGCAGTCTCGGACAGAACACTGAAGCTTTCTTT
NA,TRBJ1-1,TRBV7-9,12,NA,CASSLGPSEAFF,TGTGCCAGCAGCCTTGGACCGAGTGAAGCTTTCTTT